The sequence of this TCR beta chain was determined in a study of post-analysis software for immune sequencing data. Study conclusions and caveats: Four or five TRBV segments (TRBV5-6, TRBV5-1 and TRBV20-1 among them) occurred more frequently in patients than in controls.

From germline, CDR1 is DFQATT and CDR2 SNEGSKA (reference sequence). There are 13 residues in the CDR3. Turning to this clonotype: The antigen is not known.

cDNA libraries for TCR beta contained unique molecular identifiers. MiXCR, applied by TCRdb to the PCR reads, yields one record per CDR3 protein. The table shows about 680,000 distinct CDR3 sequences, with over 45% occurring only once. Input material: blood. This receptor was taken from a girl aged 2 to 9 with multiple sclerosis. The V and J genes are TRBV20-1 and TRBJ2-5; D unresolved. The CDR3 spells CSLTGDFQETQYF. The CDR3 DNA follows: TGCAGCCTTACCGGAGATTTCCAAGAGACCCAGTACTTC.